This T cell receptor (beta chain) appears in the sequencing data of a study of CD8+ T cells in alopecia areata (dated by TCRdb to about 2018). At the level of the whole study: The treated patients took part in an open-label pilot trial in which moderate-to-severe alopecia areata was treated with oral tofacitinib at 5 to 10 mg twice daily. Tofacitinib was given for 6 to 18 months, followed by 6 months of follow-up off drug to assess delayed response and recurrence. Disease severity in treated patients was measured with the SALT score, which quantifies the percentage of affected scalp surface area. To study T cell clonal expansion in alopecia areata, the researchers applied high-throughput TCRbeta sequencing to both the C3H/HeJ mouse model and human patients. On the human side, TCRbeta sequencing was run on scalp tissue and on sorted CD4+ and CD8+ peripheral blood T cells from healthy controls and from alopecia areata patients with either patchy or totalis/universalis disease. Tofacitinib-treated patients had biopsies at baseline and at 4 and 24 weeks of treatment, with a later scalp biopsy in several patients. Clonality in the scalp was compared among normal scalp (n=4), patchy alopecia areata scalp (n=8), and alopecia totalis/universalis scalp (n=8). RNA was extracted with the PAXgene miRNA kit for fixed scalp, the miRNeasy kit for PBMCs, and the RNeasy kit for mouse skin. TCRbeta CDR3 regions were amplified by immunoSEQ multiplex PCR using 35 Vbeta forward and 13 Jbeta reverse primers. The investigation overall reported the following: Resident alphabeta T cells in normal human skin are also sequenced, complicating scalp TCR repertoire analysis, unlike mouse skin dominated by gammadelta T cells. The treated cohort was small, with a single nonresponder, so links between baseline CD8+ expansion and response need larger studies. Compared with mice, TCR sequences shared between patients were less clear, possibly partly because of HLA diversity across the patient population. During tofacitinib treatment, many expanded lesional clones stuck around in both scalp and blood, and this persistence may partly explain why relapse happens after treatment is stopped. Compared with normal scalp, lesional scalp had higher clonality and more expanded CD8+ clones, particularly in alopecia totalis/universalis, a pattern that suggests antigenic drive. With tofacitinib, both scalp clonality and the number of expanded CD8+ clones among the top 100 scalp clones went down significantly.

To note about this clone: This clone's antigen is unknown. No per-base quality is available; no much larger clone lies one base away.

The library was generated by the immunoSEQ multiplex PCR assay. RNA was extracted from all samples and reverse transcribed into cDNA as template for TCR sequencing. SuperScript III was used for first-strand cDNA synthesis, primed with a 2:1 mix of oligo-dT and random hexamers. A synthetic immune receptor repertoire was used to assess amplification bias, and residual bias was removed computationally. For the original study's pipeline: Raw reads were preprocessed to remove errors, and CDR3 was defined by IMGT conventions from the conserved cysteine to phenylalanine. Clonality was computed by normalizing Shannon entropy by log2 of the number of productive unique TCRs and subtracting the result from 1. CD4 or CD8 identity of scalp clones was inferred by cross-referencing scalp TCRbeta sequences with sorted blood CD4 and CD8 repertoires. Imported from immuneACCESS, the table was reduced by TCRdb to in-frame sequences with V and J called. These copies leave out some clones; in studies compared against another copy, an unresolved V gene accounts for under half, and the cause of the remainder is not known. V and J calls and clone size follow that table, whereas D and trimming were derived from the DNA. Here the sample has roughly 120,000 clones; 56% occur a single time. The top ten constitute approximately 3.1% of the sample.

The sample's time point label, in plain terms: 20 to 30 weeks on oral tofacitinib. The sample's treatment or condition label, in plain terms: oral pan-JAK inhibitor, 5-10 mg twice daily. Lesional scalp punch biopsies and peripheral blood were collected from alopecia areata patients. PBMCs were separated by density centrifugation and stained for CD3, CD4 and CD8, after which CD4+ and CD8+ T cells were sorted on a FACSAria. CDR3 length: 12 amino acids, cysteine to phenylalanine. Here the CDR3 DNA is all that survives: 36 bases in frame from base 1. The germline V gene specifies ENHRY as CDR1 and SYGVKD as CDR2. V loses 3 bases, J loses 6 bases, and the germline ends lie 9 bases apart.

The sequencing used CD4+ T cells sorted from blood, collected at week 24, from a patient treated with tofacitinib. The clonotype was recovered from a human donor with alopecia areata. This receptor chain uses TRBV10-3 and TRBJ2-7; the D gene could be TRBD1 or TRBD2, each one agreeing over 5 bases. The DNA sequence is TGTGCCATCAGTGATCCGGGGCGCGAGCAGTACTTC. It codes for CAISDPGREQYF.